This entry concerns a single TCR beta chain. Its antigen is undetermined. The record originates from a study of cytomegalovirus exposure and HLA in healthy donors. Whole-study context: For the roughly 400 genotyped donors, roughly 80% fell within the Caucasian-associated ancestry cluster. Study outcomes and limitations: Reportedly, cytomegalovirus status was diagnosed with high sensitivity and specificity. When analyzed later, a missense DCLRE1C variant was found to be linked to TCR beta V- and J-gene trimming.

V lost 4 bases and J 6 bases, leaving 12 bases between the germline ends. Germline V gene sequence: CDR1 MNHEY, CDR2 SVGAGI. This CDR3 region has 13 residues. Researchers ran the PCR with 60 Vbeta and 13 Jbeta primers. Sequencing used immunoSEQ multiplex PCR; TCRdb keeps in-frame clones, though not all of them. The table shows approximately 120,000 clones, with about 76% occurring only once. The TCR sequence derives from a woman between 55 and 75 years old in good health and CMV-seropositive. This chain uses TRBV6-5 with TRBJ1-2, with D uncertain. Sequenced input: PBMCs. In DNA form, the CDR3 reads TGTGCCAGCAGTTCGGTCCTCTTAGATGGCTACACCTTC. This encodes CASSSVLLDGYTF.